These T cell receptor beta chains were read from a single sample in a study of CD8 T cells in ankylosing spondylitis. TCRdb re-analysed the 5' RACE reads in MiXCR, keeping a single row per CDR3 protein. Among around 150,000 distinct CDR3 sequences listed, about 18% were seen once. Sequencing was performed on blood, either unsorted or a sorted T cell fraction (not recorded which). These receptors were taken from a male donor with ankylosing spondylitis or in good health (not recorded which). Each CDR3 is given with its conserved first and last residue. The D gene is left open where the match is weak. Rows give clone size only sometimes, using once, few, many, or a class for an expanded clone.

J gene	D gene	V gene	clone size	CDR3 protein	CDR3 DNA
TRBJ2-7	-	TRBV28	-	CASSFPLDLPFSYEQYF	TGTGCCAGCAGTTTCCCTCTGGATCTACCCTTCTCCTACGAGCAGTACTTC
TRBJ2-7	TRBD2	TRBV20-1	few	CSARRAGGNYEQYF	TGCAGTGCTAGAAGAGCGGGAGGGAACTACGAGCAGTACTTC
TRBJ2-3	TRBD2	TRBV20-1	few	CSAETSGSFTDTQYF	TGCAGTGCCGAAACTAGCGGGAGTTTCACAGATACGCAGTATTTT
TRBJ1-5	-	TRBV2	many	CASSQTGDQPQHF	TGTGCCAGCAGTCAGACAGGAGATCAGCCCCAGCATTTT
TRBJ1-1	TRBD1	TRBV5-6	-	CASSWGTGALNTEAFF	TGTGCCAGCAGCTGGGGGACAGGGGCCTTGAACACTGAAGCTTTCTTT
TRBJ1-2	TRBD1	TRBV7-7	few	CASSLFLKDREAGGYTF	TGTGCCAGCAGCTTGTTCCTGAAAGACAGGGAAGCTGGTGGCTACACCTTC
TRBJ1-1	-	TRBV29-1	few	CSAAGTMNTEAFF	TGCAGCGCCGCCGGGACAATGAACACTGAAGCTTTCTTT
TRBJ2-1	-	TRBV5-1	-	CASSFRTGEDEQFF	TGCGCCAGCAGCTTCCGGACGGGGGAGGATGAGCAGTTCTTC
TRBJ1-1	TRBD1	TRBV27	-	CASIPGQGRTEAFF	TGTGCCAGCATTCCAGGACAGGGTAGGACTGAAGCTTTCTTT
TRBJ1-1	-	TRBV29-1	many	CSWGQDTEAFF	TGCAGCTGGGGTCAGGACACTGAAGCTTTCTTT
TRBJ2-1	TRBD2	TRBV5-1	-	CASSDIAGGYNEQLF	TGCGCCAGCAGCGATATAGCGGGAGGCTACAATGAGCAGCTCTTC
TRBJ2-3	-	TRBV20-1	-	CSAREAVGSTDTQYF	TGCAGTGCTAGAGAAGCGGTGGGCTCGACAGATACGCAGTATTTT
TRBJ2-5	-	TRBV4-1	few	CASSQGVEGGRETQYF	TGCGCCAGCAGCCAAGGAGTTGAAGGGGGTCGAGAGACCCAGTACTTC
TRBJ2-3	-	TRBV29-1	few	CSVDYEQGPDTQYF	TGCAGCGTTGACTACGAACAGGGACCAGATACGCAGTATTTT
TRBJ2-3	-	TRBV5-1	many	CASRSGGGSTDTQYF	TGCGCCAGCCGGAGTGGGGGAGGTAGCACAGATACGCAGTATTTT
TRBJ2-2	-	TRBV15	-	CATSKSNTGELFF	TGTGCCACCAGCAAGTCAAACACCGGGGAGCTGTTTTTT
TRBJ2-5	-	TRBV12-5	-	CASGLDGAHGETQYF	TGTGCTAGTGGTTTGGACGGTGCCCACGGGGAGACCCAGTACTTC
TRBJ2-1	-	TRBV10-3	many	CAISAEVGQQFF	TGTGCCATCAGTGCCGAGGTAGGACAGCAGTTCTTC
TRBJ2-7	TRBD2	TRBV12-3/TRBV12-4	few	CASSTRLAGGTSYEQYF	TGTGCCAGCAGTACCCGACTAGCCGGGGGAACCTCCTACGAGCAGTACTTC
TRBJ2-1	-	TRBV1	once	CSARLAGGPYNEQFF	TGCAGCGCCAGACTAGCGGGAGGACCCTACAATGAGCAGTTCTTC
TRBJ2-1	-	TRBV5-1	few	CASSDTGGMFVNEQFF	TGCGCCAGCAGCGACACCGGGGGAATGTTTGTGAATGAGCAGTTCTTC
TRBJ2-2	TRBD2	TRBV9	many	CASSVVPSGSTGELFF	TGTGCCAGCAGCGTAGTTCCTAGCGGTTCCACCGGGGAGCTGTTTTTT
TRBJ1-5	TRBD1	TRBV19	-	CASSTRDRSNQPQHF	TGTGCCAGTAGTACCCGGGACAGAAGTAATCAGCCCCAGCATTTT
TRBJ2-3	TRBD1	TRBV12-3/TRBV12-4	many	CASSPGDRGGQYF	TGTGCCAGCAGTCCGGGGGACAGGGGCGGGCAGTATTTT
TRBJ2-3	TRBD2	TRBV6-1	many	CASRPAGAVTDTQYF	TGTGCCAGCAGACCAGCGGGAGCCGTCACAGATACGCAGTATTTT
TRBJ2-2	TRBD2	TRBV5-1	-	CASSSQGLASPGELFF	TGCGCCAGCAGCTCCCAAGGACTAGCCTCACCCGGGGAGCTGTTTTTT
TRBJ2-7	TRBD1	TRBV20-1	many	CSARDMTGQGYEQYF	TGCAGTGCTAGAGACATGACAGGACAGGGCTACGAGCAGTACTTC
TRBJ2-1	TRBD2	TRBV10-3	few	CAISESETSTEQFF	TGTGCCATCAGTGAGTCGGAGACTAGCACTGAGCAGTTCTTC
TRBJ2-2	-	TRBV5-1	many	CASSRELGTGELFF	TGCGCCAGCAGCCGGGAACTTGGGACCGGGGAGCTGTTTTTT
TRBJ2-5	-	TRBV18	few	CASSEKGQKETQYF	TGTGCCAGCTCCGAAAAAGGGCAGAAGGAGACCCAGTACTTC
TRBJ1-2	TRBD1	TRBV20-1	many	CSASRRGQGYYGYTF	TGCAGTGCTAGCCGACGGGGACAGGGGTACTATGGCTACACCTTC
TRBJ2-1	TRBD2	TRBV29-1	many	CSVEKGTSVNEQFF	TGCAGCGTTGAAAAAGGGACTAGCGTCAATGAGCAGTTCTTC
TRBJ1-1	TRBD1	TRBV29-1	many	CSSKAAGGNTEAFF	TGCAGCTCGAAAGCGGCAGGGGGAAACACTGAAGCTTTCTTT
TRBJ2-1	-	TRBV18	-	CASSQASNEQFF	TGTGCCAGCTCGCAAGCTAGCAATGAGCAGTTCTTC
TRBJ1-3	-	TRBV20-1	-	CSARSPGGEGGNTIYF	TGCAGTGCTCGCTCACCTGGGGGCGAGGGTGGAAACACCATATATTTT
TRBJ1-4	-	TRBV21-1	-	CASSTDLGHDF	TGTGCCAGCAGCACAGACCTGGGGCACGATTTT